The clone carrying this T cell receptor beta chain is medium-sized by frequency. Its antigen is unidentified. TRB was amplified by touch-down multiplex PCR, primer pools A and B combined. TCRdb reprocessed the multiplex PCR reads, with one entry per CDR3 protein and no DNA. This repertoire includes roughly 5,400 distinct CDR3 sequences. This CDR3 has 15 amino acids. The germline gives CDR1 LNHDA, CDR2 SQIVND (reference sequence). These data are taken from a study of T cell clusters in autoimmune cytopenias. Each sample's input was 250 ng genomic DNA, 30,000 to 45,000 genome equivalents. Whole-study results and caveats: The cluster-lack signature was not seen for secondary cytopenia versus chronic lymphocytic leukemia. Primary autoimmune cytopenia patients seemingly lacked the physiological T cell clusters found in healthy donors.

Sequences were obtained from peripheral blood. The source of this sequence is a human donor with an autoimmune cytopenia or autoimmune hepatitis (not recorded which). The chain carries TRBV19 and TRBJ2-1; the TCRdb D gene call, TRBD1, has no DNA to confirm it. CDR3 in amino acids: CASRPSDRGLYEQFF.